The 3 T cell receptor beta chains presented below share a single source sample, sequenced in a study of shared clonotypes between healthy human individuals. Libraries were prepared by immunoSEQ multiplex PCR; TCRdb keeps only in-frame clonotypes and omits some of them. The data show about 2.1 million clones, with roughly 93% seen just once and about 1.7% held by the top ten. CD45RO-negative, CCR7-positively selected cells formed the naive CD8 fraction, excluding terminally differentiated effector memory CD45RA+ cells. The sequenced sample was naive CD8+ T cells from PBMCs. The receptors come from a man aged 18-30 years in good health. Some clones in this sample may be carry-over from other donors' samples.

The chain recombines TRBV5-3 with TRBJ2-1; no clear D gene. TRBV5-3 is placed among ORFs of uncertain function. The CDR3 runs to 16 residues. V shed 0 bases and J shed 14 bases, with 24 bases lying between them. CDR3 amino acids: CARSLVGAYSNGSEFF. CDR3 DNA sequence: TGTGCCAGAAGCTTGGTAGGTGCCTACAGCAACGGGTCGGAGTTCTTC.

This chain links TRBV28 with TRBJ2-7; the D call may be TRBD1 or TRBD2 (5 bases each). The CDR3 contains 18 residues. V was shortened by 7 bases and J by 4 bases, with 29 bases between the two germline ends. In germline, CDR1 is MDHEN, CDR2 SYDVKM. CDR3 nucleotides: TGTGCCAGCACCACCATTCTGGGGGACGCACCCCTTGGGTACGAGCAGTACTTC. Protein sequence: CASTTILGDAPLGYEQYF.

The V gene is TRBV27, the J gene TRBJ2-1; no reliable D call. CDR1 is MNHEY and CDR2 is SMNVEV in the germline V gene (reference sequence). V lost 0 bases and J 7 bases, leaving 10 bases between the germline ends. The CDR3 length is 14 residues. CDR3 residues: CASSLSRALNEQFF. CDR3 sequence (DNA): TGTGCCAGCAGTTTATCCCGGGCCTTGAATGAGCAGTTCTTC.